Listed here are 2 T cell receptor beta chains from one sample, sequenced in a study of cytomegalovirus exposure and HLA in healthy donors. The protocol was immunoSEQ multiplex PCR, while the TCRdb copy is restricted to in-frame clones and leaves out a portion. The sample lists about 180,000 clones; around 84% were seen once. The sample consisted of PBMCs. These receptors all stem from a young man in good health and CMV-seropositive.

The rearrangement joins TRBV28 to TRBJ1-6; 8 nucleotides align to TRBD1. With 6 bases clipped from V and 5 bases from J, the junction kept 9 bases outside the gene matches. CDR1 is MDHEN and CDR2 is SYDVKM in the germline V gene. CDR3 length: 16 residues. The CDR3 sequence: CASRSTPGGHNSPLHF. CDR3 coding DNA: TGTGCCAGCAGGTCGACCCCAGGGGGCCATAATTCACCCCTCCACTTT.

The J gene is TRBJ2-1, the V gene TRBV10-2, with 11 nucleotides matching TRBD2. The CDR3 is made up of 15 amino acids. The trim removed 5 bases at V and 6 bases at J, leaving 6 bases unmatched. The germline V gene encodes CDR1 WSHSY and CDR2 SAAADI. The CDR3 DNA is TGCGCCAGCAGTCTAGCGGGAGGCACCTTCAATGAGCAGTTCTTC. Its translation is CASSLAGGTFNEQFF.